These 5 T cell receptor beta chains share one sample of origin, sequenced in a study of persistence of HIV-infected CD4 T cells. The stimulus was lysate of CMV-infected fibroblasts, around 9.3 ug/mL. Sorted nonresponding memory CD4+ T cells were CD40L-negative, CD69-negative, CD45RO-high. These receptors' targets are unknown. Sequencing used immunoSEQ version 4 in survey mode. Clones were read by immunoSEQ multiplex PCR, and TCRdb kept only the in-frame ones, dropping some. The profile shows tens of thousands of clones, approximately 80% of them singletons. The sample here was CD4+ T cells sorted from PBMCs after 18-hour stimulation, taken from a patient who received antiretroviral therapy. The source of these receptors is an adult man with HIV who was CMV-seropositive.

V is TRBV7-9 and J is TRBJ2-3; 15 positions agree with TRBD2. The CDR3 is 17 amino acids. CDR1 and CDR2 from the germline V gene are SEHNR and FQNEAQ (reference sequence). After removal of 5 bases from V and 1 base from J, the junction contained 4 bases not matched to a gene. CDR3 region: CASSPGLAGGRTDTQYF. CDR3 nucleotide sequence: TGTGCCAGCAGCCCGGGACTAGCGGGGGGCCGCACAGATACGCAGTATTTT.

The chain uses TRBV6-6 and TRBJ2-2; no clear D gene. The CDR3 runs 13 residues. The V gene lost 6 bases and the J gene lost 6 bases, with 11 bases spanning the gap. Germline V gives CDR1 MNHNY, CDR2 SVGAGI (reference sequence). The CDR3 here is CASSSDLSGELFF. The CDR3 nucleotides are TGTGCCAGCAGCTCTGACCTCTCCGGGGAGCTGTTTTTT.

This clone was seen more than once but under ten times. This sequence joins TRBV7-3 and TRBJ2-3; 9 bases align to TRBD2. The CDR3 runs 15 residues. V lost 3 bases and J lost 3; bases outside the gene matches: 4. The germline CDR1 and CDR2 sequences are SGHTA and FQGTGA. CDR3 DNA sequence: TGTGCCAGCAGCTTCAGCGGGGGGAGTACAGATACGCAGTATTTT. Amino acids: CASSFSGGSTDTQYF.

The rearrangement uses TRBV4-1 and TRBJ1-2, with D uncertain. Trimming left V 2 bases short and J 4 bases short, with 14 bases between. The CDR3 is 15 residues long. The germline gives CDR1 MGHRA, CDR2 YSYEKL. The CDR3 DNA is TGCGCCAGCAGCCAATCCTCGGGGAGTAGCTATGGCTACACCTTC. Its protein is CASSQSSGSSYGYTF.

The CDR3 DNA follows: TGTGCCTCCCAGGACAGGATGACCTATGGCTACACCTTC. Protein sequence: CASQDRMTYGYTF. The V call is TRBV19, the J call TRBJ1-2; 7 nucleotides agree with TRBD1. J gave up 4 bases and V 11 bases, and 10 bases lay outside the gene matches. Germline V gene sequence: CDR1 LNHDA, CDR2 SQIVND (reference sequence). This CDR3 comprises 13 residues.